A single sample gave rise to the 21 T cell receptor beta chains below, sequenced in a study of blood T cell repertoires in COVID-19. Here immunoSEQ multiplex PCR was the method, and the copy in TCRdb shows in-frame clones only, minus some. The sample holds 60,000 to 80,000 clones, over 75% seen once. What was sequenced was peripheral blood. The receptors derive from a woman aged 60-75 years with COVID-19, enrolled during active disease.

The chain's CDR3 is CASSVGPGQMGETQYF. CDR3 nucleotides: TGTGCCAGCAGCGTAGGCCCGGGACAAATGGGAGAGACCCAGTACTTC. The chain carries TRBV9 and TRBJ2-5, with a possible D match to TRBD1 (6 bases). The CDR3 runs 16 residues. Germline CDR1 and CDR2: SGDLS and YYNGEE. Trimming removed 0 bases from V and 4 bases from J, with 16 bases in between.

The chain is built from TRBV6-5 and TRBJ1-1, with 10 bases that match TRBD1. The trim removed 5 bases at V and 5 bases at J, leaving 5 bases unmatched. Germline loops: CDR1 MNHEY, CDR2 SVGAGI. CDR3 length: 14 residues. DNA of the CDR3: TGTGCCAGCAGTCGGACAGGGGGTTGGACTGAAGCTTTCTTT. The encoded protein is CASSRTGGWTEAFF.

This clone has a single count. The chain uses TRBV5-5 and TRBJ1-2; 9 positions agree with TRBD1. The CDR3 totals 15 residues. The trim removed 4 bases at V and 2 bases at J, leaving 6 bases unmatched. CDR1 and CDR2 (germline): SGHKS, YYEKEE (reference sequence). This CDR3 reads CASSTGTGLNYGYTF. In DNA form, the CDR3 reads TGTGCCAGCAGCACTGGGACAGGGCTAAACTATGGCTACACCTTC.

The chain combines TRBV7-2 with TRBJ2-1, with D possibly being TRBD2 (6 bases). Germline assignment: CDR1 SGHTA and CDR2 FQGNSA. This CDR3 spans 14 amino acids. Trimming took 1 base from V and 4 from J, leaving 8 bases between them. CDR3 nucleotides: TGTGCCAGCAGCTTAGGGACTAATTACAATGAGCAGTTCTTC. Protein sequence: CASSLGTNYNEQFF.

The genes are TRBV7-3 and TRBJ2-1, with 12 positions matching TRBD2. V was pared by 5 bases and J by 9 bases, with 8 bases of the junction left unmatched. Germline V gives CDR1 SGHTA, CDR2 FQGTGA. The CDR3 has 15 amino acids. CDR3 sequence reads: CASSIKTSGSSEQFF. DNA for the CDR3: TGTGCCAGCAGCATAAAGACTAGCGGGAGCTCTGAGCAGTTCTTC.

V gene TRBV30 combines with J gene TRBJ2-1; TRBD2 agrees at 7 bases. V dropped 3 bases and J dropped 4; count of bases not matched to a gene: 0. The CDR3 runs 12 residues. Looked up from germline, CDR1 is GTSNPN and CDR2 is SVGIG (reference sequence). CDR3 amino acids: CAWSGRYNEQFF. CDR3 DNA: TGTGCCTGGAGCGGGAGGTACAATGAGCAGTTCTTC.

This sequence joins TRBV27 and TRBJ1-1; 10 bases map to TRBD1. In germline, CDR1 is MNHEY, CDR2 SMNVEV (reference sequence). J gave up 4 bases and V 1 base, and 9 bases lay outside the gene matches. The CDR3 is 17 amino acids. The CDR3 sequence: CASSLFSSGTGVTEAFF. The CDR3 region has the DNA TGTGCCAGCAGTTTATTCTCCTCCGGGACAGGGGTCACTGAAGCTTTCTTT.

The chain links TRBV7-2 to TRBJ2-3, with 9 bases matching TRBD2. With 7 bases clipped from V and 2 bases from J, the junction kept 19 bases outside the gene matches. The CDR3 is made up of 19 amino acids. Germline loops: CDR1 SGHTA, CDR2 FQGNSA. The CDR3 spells CASTLLAGRYRSDTDTQYF. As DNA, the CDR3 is TGTGCCAGCACGTTACTAGCGGGCCGCTACCGCTCCGACACAGATACGCAGTATTTT.

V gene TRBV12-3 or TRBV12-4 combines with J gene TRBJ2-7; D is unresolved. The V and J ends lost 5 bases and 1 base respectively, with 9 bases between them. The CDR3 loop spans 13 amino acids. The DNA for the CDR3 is TGTGCCAGCAGTCCGAGCCCATCCTACGAGCAGTACTTC. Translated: CASSPSPSYEQYF.

The CDR3 nucleotides read TGTGCCAGCAGTTTTCCGGCTGGGCAGGGAATGGCGGCCTACGAGCAGTACTTC. Its translation is CASSFPAGQGMAAYEQYF. The chain recombines TRBV28 with TRBJ2-7, with a possible D match to TRBD1 (5 bases). Trimming removed 3 bases at V and 2 bases at J, with 23 bases between. Germline-derived CDR1 and CDR2 are MDHEN and SYDVKM. The CDR3 covers 18 residues. The whole variable domain, filled in from reference TRBV28 and TRBJ2-7, reads DVKVTQSSRYLVKRTGEKVFLECVQDMDHENMFWYRQDPGLGLRLIYFSYDVKMKEKGDIPEGYSVSREKKERFSLILESASTNQTSMYLCASSFPAGQGMAAYEQYFGPGTRLTVT.

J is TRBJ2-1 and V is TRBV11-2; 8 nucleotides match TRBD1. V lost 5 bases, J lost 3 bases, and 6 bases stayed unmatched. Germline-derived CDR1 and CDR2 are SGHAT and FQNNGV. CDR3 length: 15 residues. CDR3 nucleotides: TGTGCCAGCAGCCCCCGACAGGGGAACTACAATGAGCAGTTCTTC. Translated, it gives CASSPRQGNYNEQFF.

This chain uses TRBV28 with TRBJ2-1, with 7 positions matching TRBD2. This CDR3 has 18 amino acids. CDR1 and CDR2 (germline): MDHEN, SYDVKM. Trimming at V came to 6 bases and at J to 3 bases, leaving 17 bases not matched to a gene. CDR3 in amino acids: CASSSRGTTGLYYNEQFF. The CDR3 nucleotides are TGTGCCAGCAGCTCAAGAGGGACTACCGGACTTTACTACAATGAGCAGTTCTTC. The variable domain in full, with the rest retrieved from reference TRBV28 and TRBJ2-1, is DVKVTQSSRYLVKRTGEKVFLECVQDMDHENMFWYRQDPGLGLRLIYFSYDVKMKEKGDIPEGYSVSREKKERFSLILESASTNQTSMYLCASSSRGTTGLYYNEQFFGPGTRLTVL.

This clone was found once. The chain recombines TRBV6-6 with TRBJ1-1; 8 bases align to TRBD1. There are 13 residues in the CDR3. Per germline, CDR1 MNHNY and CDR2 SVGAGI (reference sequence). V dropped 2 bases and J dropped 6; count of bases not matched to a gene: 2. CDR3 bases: TGTGCCAGCAGTTACCAGGGGGCGTCTGAAGCTTTCTTT. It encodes CASSYQGASEAFF.

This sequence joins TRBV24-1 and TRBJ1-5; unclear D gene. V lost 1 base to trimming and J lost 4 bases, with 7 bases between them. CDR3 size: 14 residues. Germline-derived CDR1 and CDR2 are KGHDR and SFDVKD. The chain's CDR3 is CATSDLSGNQPQHF. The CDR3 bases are TGTGCCACCAGTGATTTAAGCGGTAATCAGCCCCAGCATTTT.

Here the CDR3 DNA reads TGTGCCAGCAGCTTAGAATCGTCAGGGAACTATGGCTACACCTTC. This codes for CASSLESSGNYGYTF. The rearrangement links TRBV7-9 to TRBJ1-2; D may be TRBD1 (5 bases). Germline V gene data show CDR1 as SEHNR and CDR2 as FQNEAQ (reference sequence). Trimming pared 1 base from V and 2 bases from J, leaving 11 bases between. The CDR3 covers 15 residues.

The CDR3 DNA reads TGCGCCAGCAGCCAGCATGGGGCAGGCGAGCAGTACTTC. Protein sequence: CASSQHGAGEQYF. V gene TRBV4-3 combines with J gene TRBJ2-7; TRBD1 is a possible D gene (5 bases). Germline V gene sequence: CDR1 LGHNA, CDR2 YSLEER. The CDR3 spans 13 residues. V dropped 3 bases and J dropped 6 bases, with 12 bases sitting between them.

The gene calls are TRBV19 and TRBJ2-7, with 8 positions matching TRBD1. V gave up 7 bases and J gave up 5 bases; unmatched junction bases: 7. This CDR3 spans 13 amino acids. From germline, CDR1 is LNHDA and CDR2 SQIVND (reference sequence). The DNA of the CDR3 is TGTGCCAGTACCCGGACAGGGACGCACGAGCAGTACTTC. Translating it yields CASTRTGTHEQYF.

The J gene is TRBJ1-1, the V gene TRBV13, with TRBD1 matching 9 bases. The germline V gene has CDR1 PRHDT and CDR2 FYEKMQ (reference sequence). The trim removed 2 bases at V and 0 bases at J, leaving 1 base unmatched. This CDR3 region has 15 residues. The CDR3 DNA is TGTGCCAGCAGCTTAAGGACAGGGGTGAACACTGAAGCTTTCTTT. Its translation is CASSLRTGVNTEAFF. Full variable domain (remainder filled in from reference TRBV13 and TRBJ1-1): AAGVIQSPRHLIKEKRETATLKCYPIPRHDTVYWYQQGPGQDPQFLISFYEKMQSDKGSIPDRFSAQQFSDYHSELNMSSLELGDSALYFCASSLRTGVNTEAFFGQGTRLTVV.

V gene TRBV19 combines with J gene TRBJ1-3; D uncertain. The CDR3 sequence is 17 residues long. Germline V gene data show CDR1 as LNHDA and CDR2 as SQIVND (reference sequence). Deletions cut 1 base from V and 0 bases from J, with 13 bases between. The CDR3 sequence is CASSIVKQRGSGNTIYF. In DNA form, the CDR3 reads TGTGCCAGTAGTATAGTAAAGCAGAGAGGCTCTGGAAACACCATATATTTT.

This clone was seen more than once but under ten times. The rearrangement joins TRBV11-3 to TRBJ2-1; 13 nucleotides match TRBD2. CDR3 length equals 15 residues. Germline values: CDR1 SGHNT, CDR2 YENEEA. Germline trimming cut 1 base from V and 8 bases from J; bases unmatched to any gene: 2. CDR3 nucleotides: TGTGCCAGCAGCTTAGGGACTAGCGGGAGCGATGAGCAGTTCTTC. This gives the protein CASSLGTSGSDEQFF.

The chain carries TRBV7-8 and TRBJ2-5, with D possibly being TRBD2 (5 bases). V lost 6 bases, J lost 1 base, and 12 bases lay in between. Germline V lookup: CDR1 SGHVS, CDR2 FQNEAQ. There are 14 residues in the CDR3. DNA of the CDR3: TGTGCCAGCAGTCTTTCGGAGGCCCAAGAGACCCAGTACTTC. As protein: CASSLSEAQETQYF.